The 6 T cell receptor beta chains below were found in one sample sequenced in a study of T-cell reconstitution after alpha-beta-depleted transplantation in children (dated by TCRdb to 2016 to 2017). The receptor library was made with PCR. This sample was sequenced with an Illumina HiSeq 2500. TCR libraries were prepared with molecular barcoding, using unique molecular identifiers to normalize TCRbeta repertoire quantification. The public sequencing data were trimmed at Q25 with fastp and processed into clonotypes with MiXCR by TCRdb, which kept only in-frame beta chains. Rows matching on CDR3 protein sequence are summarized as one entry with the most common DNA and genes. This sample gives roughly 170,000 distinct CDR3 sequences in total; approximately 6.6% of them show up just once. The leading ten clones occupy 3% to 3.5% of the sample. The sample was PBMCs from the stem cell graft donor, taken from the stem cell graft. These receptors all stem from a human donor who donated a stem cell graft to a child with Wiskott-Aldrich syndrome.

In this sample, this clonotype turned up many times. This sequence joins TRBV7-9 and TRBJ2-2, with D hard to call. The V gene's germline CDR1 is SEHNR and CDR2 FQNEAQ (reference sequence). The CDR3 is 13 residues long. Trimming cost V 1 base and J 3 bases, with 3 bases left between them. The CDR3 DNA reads TGTGCCAGCAGCTTAGGCGACACCGGGGAGCTGTTTTTT. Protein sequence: CASSLGDTGELFF.

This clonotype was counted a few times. CDR3 bases: TGCAGTGCTAGAGTTCTGGCGGCTGGGGCCAACGTCCTGACTTTC. Its protein is CSARVLAAGANVLTF. The chain joins TRBV20-1 to TRBJ2-6; D remains unclear. The germline CDR1 and CDR2 sequences are DFQATT and SNEGSKA (reference sequence). With 1 base removed from V and 2 bases from J, the gap between germline ends came to 9 bases. This CDR3 spans 15 amino acids.

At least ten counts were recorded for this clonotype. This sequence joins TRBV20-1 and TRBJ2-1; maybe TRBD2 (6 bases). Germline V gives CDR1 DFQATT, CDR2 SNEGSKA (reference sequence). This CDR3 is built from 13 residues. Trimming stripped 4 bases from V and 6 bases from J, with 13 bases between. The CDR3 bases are TGCAGTGCTACTTGGGACTTCAGCAATGAGCAGTTCTTC. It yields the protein CSATWDFSNEQFF.

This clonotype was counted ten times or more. CDR3 DNA: TGCAGTGCTGGGGTTTACAATGAGCAGTTCTTC. Translated: CSAGVYNEQFF. The chain combines TRBV20-1 with TRBJ2-1; D not certain. The germline gives CDR1 DFQATT, CDR2 SNEGSKA (reference sequence). V was pared by 5 bases and J by 4 bases, with 6 bases between. CDR3 length: 11 residues.

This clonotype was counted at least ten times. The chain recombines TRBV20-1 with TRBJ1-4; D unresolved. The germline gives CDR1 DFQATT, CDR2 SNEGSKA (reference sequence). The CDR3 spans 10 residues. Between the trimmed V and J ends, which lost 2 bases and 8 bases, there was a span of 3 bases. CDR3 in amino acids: CSARREKLFF. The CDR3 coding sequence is TGCAGTGCTAGACGGGAAAAACTGTTTTTT.

In DNA form, the CDR3 reads TGTGCCTCGCTGTTTACCAAAACAGGAGCTTTCTTT. As protein: CASLFTKTGAFF. This sequence joins TRBV30 and TRBJ1-1; D might be TRBD1 (5 bases). The CDR3 loop spans 12 amino acids. Germline V CDR1 and CDR2: GTSNPN, SVGIG (reference sequence). Trimming removed 7 bases from V and 10 bases from J, with 19 bases in between. Looking up the rest from reference TRBV30 and TRBJ1-1 gives the full variable domain: SQTIHQWPATLVQPVGSPLSLECTVEGTSNPNLYWYRQAAGRGLQLLFYSVGIGQISSEVPQNLSASRPQDRQFILSSKKLLLSDSGFYLCASLFTKTGAFFGQGTRLTVV.